This T cell receptor beta chain came from a study of CD8 T cells in ankylosing spondylitis. V dropped 4 bases and J dropped 8; count of bases not matched to a gene: 16. CDR3 length: 15 amino acids. Germline V gene lookup returns CDR1 DFQATT and CDR2 SNEGSKA (reference sequence). This clonotype has only a few counts. Its antigen is still unknown. Making the TCR beta libraries involved quantitative 5'-RACE with molecular barcodes. One entry per CDR3 protein results from TCRdb running MiXCR on the 5' RACE reads. The sample shows 650,000 to 800,000 distinct CDR3 sequences, roughly 20% of them seen only once. Whole-study results and caveats: One TCR beta motif, made up of about 8 highly homologous variants, appeared characteristic of ankylosing spondylitis blood.

The J gene is TRBJ1-2, the V gene TRBV20-1; 7 bases match TRBD1. The source material was blood, either unsorted or a sorted T cell fraction (not recorded which). The source is a male donor with ankylosing spondylitis. The DNA for the CDR3 is TGCAGTGCTAAGATACCGGGACAGCTCCGGAGGGGCTACACCTTC. Residues: CSAKIPGQLRRGYTF.